The 24 T cell receptor beta chains in this list originate from one sample, sequenced in a study of T cell responses to AZD1222 COVID-19 vaccine. The method was immunoSEQ multiplex PCR; TCRdb's version includes in-frame clones alone and lacks a portion of them. The profile shows under 200,000 clones, over 70% of them singletons. The sample in question was peripheral blood, obtained on day 0 of MenACWY control vaccination. The receptors shown here come from an adult in good health.

J is TRBJ2-7 and V is TRBV7-3; no definite D call. There are 14 residues in the CDR3. CDR1 is SGHTA and CDR2 is FQGTGA in the germline V gene. V lost 1 base and J lost 6, with 13 bases in between. This chain's CDR3 is CASSLNWGSGEQYF. The CDR3 bases are TGTGCCAGCAGCTTAAATTGGGGTTCGGGCGAGCAGTACTTC.

Turning to this clone: The junction differs from germline at one of its ends, possibly a read error. The chain links TRBV2 to TRBJ2-1, with 8 bases aligning to TRBD1. Germline CDR1 reads SNHLY; CDR2 reads FYNNEI. The CDR3 has 12 residues. The DNA of the CDR3 is TGTGCCAGCAGCCCAGGACAGGGACATCAACTCTTC. Protein sequence: CASSPGQGHQLF.

Points on this clone: An end of the junction does not agree with germline; a read error may underlie this. The CDR3 sequence is CASSEWPGTVNF. DNA for the CDR3: TGTGCCAGCAGTGAATGGCCCGGGACAGTTAATTTC. The gene calls are TRBV6-1 and TRBJ2-7; 7 positions match TRBD1. CDR1 and CDR2 (germline): MNHNS, SASEGT. This CDR3 is 12 amino acids long.

V gene TRBV6-1 combines with J gene TRBJ2-6, with D possibly TRBD2 on 5 matching bases. Germline V gene data show CDR1 as MNHNS and CDR2 as SASEGT. This CDR3 spans 17 amino acids. With 0 bases removed from V and 0 bases from J, the gap between germline ends came to 9 bases. This CDR3 is CASSEAFGDSGANVLTF. The CDR3 DNA follows: TGTGCCAGCAGTGAAGCGTTCGGGGACTCTGGGGCCAACGTCCTGACTTTC.

The V gene is TRBV5-1, the J gene TRBJ2-7; tentative D call: TRBD1 (5 bases). CDR3 length equals 15 residues. Trimming cost V 0 bases and J 2 bases, with 12 bases left between them. Germline V gives CDR1 SGHRS, CDR2 YFSETQ. The CDR3 spells CASSLGQLRTYEQYF. DNA of the CDR3: TGCGCCAGCAGCTTGGGACAGTTAAGGACCTACGAGCAGTACTTC. The whole variable domain, filled in from reference TRBV5-1 and TRBJ2-7, reads KAGVTQTPRYLIKTRGQQVTLSCSPISGHRSVSWYQQTPGQGLQFLFEYFSETQRNKGNFPGRFSGRQFSNSRSEMNVSTLELGDSALYLCASSLGQLRTYEQYFGPGTRLTVT.

The chain employs TRBV5-1 and TRBJ1-4; 7 nucleotides agree with TRBD1. In germline, CDR1 is SGHRS, CDR2 YFSETQ. The CDR3 is 14 residues long. V trimming: 4 bases; J trimming: 3 bases; junction bases outside the gene matches: 3. The CDR3 DNA reads as TGCGCCAGCAGCACAGGGGAGGCTAATGAAAAACTGTTTTTT. Translating it yields CASSTGEANEKLFF.

The chain employs TRBV7-9 and TRBJ2-2; D call uncertain. The CDR3 is made up of 16 amino acids. From germline, CDR1 is SEHNR and CDR2 FQNEAQ (reference sequence). Trimming pared 1 base from V and 2 bases from J, leaving 11 bases between. The CDR3 reads CASSLGSLPNTGELFF. CDR3 nucleotides: TGTGCCAGCAGCTTAGGTAGTCTGCCAAACACCGGGGAGCTGTTTTTT. Using reference TRBV7-9 and TRBJ2-2 for the parts outside the CDR3, the full variable domain is DTGVSQNPRHKITKRGQNVTFRCDPISEHNRLYWYRQTLGQGPEFLTYFQNEAQLEKSRLLSDRFSAERPKGSFSTLEIQRTEQGDSAMYLCASSLGSLPNTGELFFGEGSRLTVL.

The V call is TRBV19, the J call TRBJ2-7, with 10 bases lining up with TRBD1. Germline trimming cut 4 bases from V and 2 bases from J; bases unmatched to any gene: 8. CDR3 length: 16 residues. Looked up from germline, CDR1 is LNHDA and CDR2 is SQIVND (reference sequence). CDR3 nucleotide sequence: TGTGCCAGTAGTACCACCGGGACAGGGGTGCCCTACGAGCAGTACTTC. Amino acids: CASSTTGTGVPYEQYF.

The chain couples TRBV7-9 to TRBJ1-6, with D maybe TRBD1 (5 bases). Germline V lookup: CDR1 SEHNR, CDR2 FQNEAQ (reference sequence). Trimming cost V 8 bases and J 6 bases, with 14 bases left between them. This CDR3 is 14 amino acids long. The CDR3 loop reads CASGEGYGNSPLHF. CDR3 coding DNA: TGTGCCAGCGGCGAGGGGTATGGTAATTCACCCCTCCACTTT.

The J gene is TRBJ1-1, the V gene TRBV29-1; 7 positions match TRBD1. CDR1 is SQVTM and CDR2 is ANQGSEA in the germline V gene. This CDR3 comprises 14 residues. V was pared by 7 bases and J by 10 bases, with 18 bases of the junction left unmatched. This CDR3 is CSAASQGPNMGAFF. CDR3 sequence (DNA): TGCAGCGCCGCGTCACAGGGGCCAAACATGGGAGCTTTCTTT.

The chain uses TRBV18 and TRBJ2-3, with a weak D call TRBD2 (5 bases). V was shortened by 5 bases and J by 6 bases, with 15 bases between the two germline ends. Germline V CDR1 and CDR2: KGHSH, LQKENI. This CDR3 region has 14 residues. CDR3 DNA sequence: TGTGCCAGCTCATCGGACTGGGCCTCGGATACGCAGTATTTT. This translates into CASSSDWASDTQYF. The full variable domain, with the rest looked up from reference TRBV18 and TRBJ2-3, is NAGVMQNPRHLVRRRGQEARLRCSPMKGHSHVYWYRQLPEEGLKFMVYLQKENIIDESGMPKERFSAEFPKEGPSILRIQQVVRGDSAAYFCASSSDWASDTQYFGPGTRLTVL.

This chain connects TRBV4-2 to TRBJ1-1; no firm D call. CDR1 and CDR2 (germline): LGHNA, YNFKEQ. The length of the CDR3 is 11 residues. Trimming shortened V by 1 base and J by 10 bases, and 7 bases separated the two germline ends. The CDR3 DNA sequence: TGTGCCAGCAGCCAAGGGTCGGGAGCTTTCTTT. It encodes CASSQGSGAFF.

V is TRBV5-8 and J is TRBJ1-4; D gene unclear. Germline values: CDR1 SGHTS, CDR2 YDEGEE. The CDR3 is 13 amino acids. V dropped 1 base and J dropped 3 bases, with 4 bases sitting between them. DNA for the CDR3: TGTGCCAGCAGCTTGACTGCTAATGAAAAACTGTTTTTT. Its translation: CASSLTANEKLFF.

The chain carries TRBV28 and TRBJ2-1; 13 bases match TRBD2. The ends lost 6 bases at V and 8 bases at J; junction bases unmatched: 7. Germline V lookup: CDR1 MDHEN, CDR2 SYDVKM. The CDR3 length is 15 residues. The CDR3: CASSQGLAGSYEQFF. The CDR3 DNA sequence: TGTGCCAGCAGCCAGGGACTAGCGGGAAGCTATGAGCAGTTCTTC.

V is TRBV5-4 and J is TRBJ1-5; 9 bases line up with TRBD1. The germline CDR1 and CDR2 sequences are SGHNT and YYREEE (reference sequence). Unmatched junction bases numbered 4, after V lost 0 bases and J lost 6 bases. This CDR3 has 15 residues. CDR3 sequence reads: CASSLDRGLGQPQHF. The CDR3, as DNA: TGTGCCAGCAGCTTGGACAGGGGGCTAGGTCAGCCCCAGCATTTT.

This clone has a handful of counts. This chain connects TRBV5-1 to TRBJ2-7, with D maybe TRBD2 (5 bases). In germline, CDR1 is SGHRS, CDR2 YFSETQ. The V gene lost 3 bases and the J gene lost 3 bases, with 10 bases spanning the gap. The CDR3 is 13 amino acids. CDR3 DNA: TGCGCCAGCAGCTCCCCCGAGGGCTACGAGCAGTACTTC. Translation: CASSSPEGYEQYF. Full variable domain (remainder filled in from reference TRBV5-1 and TRBJ2-7): KAGVTQTPRYLIKTRGQQVTLSCSPISGHRSVSWYQQTPGQGLQFLFEYFSETQRNKGNFPGRFSGRQFSNSRSEMNVSTLELGDSALYLCASSSPEGYEQYFGPGTRLTVT.

The chain has TRBV30 and TRBJ1-3; D perhaps matches TRBD1 (5 bases). In germline, CDR1 is GTSNPN, CDR2 SVGIG (reference sequence). V lost 1 base and J lost 0, with 13 bases in between. This CDR3 contains 16 residues. The CDR3 region is CAWSGPDIASGNTIYF. CDR3 nucleotide sequence: TGTGCCTGGAGTGGCCCGGACATCGCCTCTGGAAACACCATATATTTT. The full variable domain, completed using reference TRBV30 and TRBJ1-3, is SQTIHQWPATLVQPVGSPLSLECTVEGTSNPNLYWYRQAAGRGLQLLFYSVGIGQISSEVPQNLSASRPQDRQFILSSKKLLLSDSGFYLCAWSGPDIASGNTIYFGEGSWLTVV.

A remark on this clone: Different DNA sequences within this sample yield the same CDR3. The chain carries TRBV28 and TRBJ2-7; D unclear. This CDR3 region has 12 residues. Germline-derived CDR1 and CDR2 are MDHEN and SYDVKM. Trimming removed 3 bases at V and 3 bases at J, with 6 bases between. CDR3 residues: CASSFGSYEQYF. The CDR3 region has the DNA TGTGCCAGCAGTTTTGGCAGCTACGAGCAGTACTTC.

This chain's CDR3 is CASSDRGANTEAFF. The CDR3 coding sequence is TGCGCCAGCAGCGACAGGGGGGCGAACACTGAAGCTTTCTTT. V is TRBV5-1 and J is TRBJ1-1; TRBD1 agrees at 9 bases. The CDR3 runs 14 residues. Trimming cost V 4 bases and J 1 base; bases outside gene matches: 2. Germline CDR1 SGHRS, CDR2 YFSETQ.

The chain employs TRBV25-1 and TRBJ2-5; TRBD2 matches 7 bases. Per the germline V gene, CDR1 is MGHDK and CDR2 is SYGVNS. The CDR3 length is 14 residues. Unmatched junction bases numbered 6, after V lost 0 bases and J lost 8 bases. The CDR3 sequence: CASSEYWEGGTQYF. The CDR3 region has the DNA TGTGCCAGCAGTGAATACTGGGAGGGAGGAACCCAGTACTTC.

The genes are TRBV5-4 and TRBJ2-1; TRBD1 matches at 11 bases. Germline V lookup: CDR1 SGHNT, CDR2 YYREEE (reference sequence). With V trimmed by 4 bases and J by 8 bases, 8 bases remained unmatched. The CDR3 extends over 15 amino acids. This CDR3 is CASSPGTGGGHEQFF. The CDR3 DNA follows: TGTGCCAGCAGCCCCGGGACAGGGGGAGGACATGAGCAGTTCTTC.

V gene TRBV14 combines with J gene TRBJ2-5, with 7 bases identical to TRBD2. V gave up 1 base and J gave up 4 bases; unmatched junction bases: 6. The CDR3 has 15 amino acids. Germline loops: CDR1 SGHDN, CDR2 FVKESK. The CDR3 coding sequence is TGTGCCAGCAGCCAAGCTCCGGCGGGGGTAGAGACCCAGTACTTC. This gives the protein CASSQAPAGVETQYF.

This chain joins TRBV6-5 and TRBJ1-2; TRBD1 is a possible D gene (6 bases). The V and J ends lost 6 bases and 2 bases respectively, with 10 bases between them. The CDR3 sequence is 13 residues long. From germline, CDR1 is MNHEY and CDR2 SVGAGI. The chain's CDR3 is CASSPTGNYGYTF. For the CDR3, the DNA is TGTGCCAGCAGCCCGACAGGAAACTATGGCTACACCTTC.

The J gene is TRBJ1-5, the V gene TRBV18; 9 bases match TRBD1. V dropped 2 bases and J dropped 3; count of bases not matched to a gene: 2. The CDR3 spans 15 residues. From germline, CDR1 is KGHSH and CDR2 LQKENI. CDR3 residues: CASSPWDRANQPQHF. CDR3 coding DNA: TGTGCCAGCTCACCATGGGACAGGGCCAATCAGCCCCAGCATTTT. Together with reference TRBV18 and TRBJ1-5, the CDR3 gives the full variable domain: NAGVMQNPRHLVRRRGQEARLRCSPMKGHSHVYWYRQLPEEGLKFMVYLQKENIIDESGMPKERFSAEFPKEGPSILRIQQVVRGDSAAYFCASSPWDRANQPQHFGDGTRLSIL.